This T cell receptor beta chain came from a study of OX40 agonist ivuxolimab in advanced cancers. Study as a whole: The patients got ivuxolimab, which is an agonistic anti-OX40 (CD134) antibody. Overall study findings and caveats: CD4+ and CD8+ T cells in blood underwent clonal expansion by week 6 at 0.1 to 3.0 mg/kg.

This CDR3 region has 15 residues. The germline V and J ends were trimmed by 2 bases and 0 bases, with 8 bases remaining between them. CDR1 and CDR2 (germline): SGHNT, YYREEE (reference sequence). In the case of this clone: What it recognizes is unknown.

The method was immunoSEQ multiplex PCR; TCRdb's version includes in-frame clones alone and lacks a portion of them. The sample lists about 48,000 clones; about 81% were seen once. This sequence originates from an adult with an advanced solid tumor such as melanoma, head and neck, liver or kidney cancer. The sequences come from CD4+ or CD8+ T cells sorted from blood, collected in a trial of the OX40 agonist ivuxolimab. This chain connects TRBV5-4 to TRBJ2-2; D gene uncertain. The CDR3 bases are TGTGCCAGCAGCTTTACTATTTCGAACACCGGGGAGCTGTTTTTT. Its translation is CASSFTISNTGELFF.